The sequence of this T cell receptor beta chain was determined in a study of T cell responses to AZD1222 COVID-19 vaccine (dated by TCRdb to 2020 to 2022). With regard to the full study: AZD1222 recipients given second doses at about 4 weeks or at about 12 weeks were pooled, since spike-specific TCR depth and breadth were not found to differ between the two schedules. TCR sequencing covered 233 trial participants: 207 given two doses of AZD1222 and about 26 given two doses of MenACWY control vaccine. Trial participants were enrolled into age subgroups of 18-55, 56-69 and 70-plus years, which contained about 150, 27 and 61 TCR-sequenced participants, respectively. Overall results and qualifications from the work: Only five to seven AZD1222 recipients were SARS-CoV-2 seropositive at baseline, limiting conclusions about previously exposed vaccinees. The vaccine-associated CD4 TCRs covered the entire spike protein, and the dominant responses fell in regions 160-218 and 743-854. Participants were mostly white British, with more females than males. The authors suggested clonal diversity may have been underestimated. No day 14 peak-response samples were available, so repertoires were characterized only after the peak T cell response. Spike-specific TCR breadth and depth rose significantly after two AZD1222 doses compared with day 0 and with MenACWY recipients. Reportedly, close to half of the unique spike-specific TCRs recognized epitopes lying outside the regions that are mutated in the B.1.351 and B.1.1.7 variants. In the small 56-69-year group, the increase in depth fell short of significance, most likely because of low power.

The sample's time point label is to be understood as: baseline before first vaccination. Vaccinee samples were obtained from the UK trials COV001 and COV002, which included a single-blind randomized controlled phase 2/3 trial of AZD1222 (ChAdOx1 nCoV-19) in healthy adults. For TCRbeta chain sequencing, PBMC samples from trial participants were taken at day 0 and at day 28 after the second dose. The CDR3 regions of human TCRbeta chains were subjected to immunosequencing. Under the source paper's analysis protocol: TCRs in the repertoires were compared against a reference library of SARS-CoV-2-specific TCRs that had been generated with the MIRA antigen-specificity platform. Breadth was defined as the fraction of unique TCRs that were SARS-CoV-2-associated, and depth was defined as the fraction of total T cells that were SARS-CoV-2-associated. Using the MIRA data, every spike-specific TCR was mapped to the spike region that the TCR reacted to and assigned to either a CD4 or a CD8 class. Log10-transformed breadth and depth values were compared by one-way ANOVA with Sidak's multiple comparisons tests. Imported from immuneACCESS, the table was reduced by TCRdb to in-frame sequences with V and J called. These copies leave out some clones; in studies compared against another copy, an unresolved V gene accounts for under half, and the cause of the remainder is not known. V and J calls and clone size are copied from that table; D and trimming were computed from the DNA. The sample has fewer than 120,000 clones on record, around 92% of them singletons. 7.8% of the sample goes to the ten largest clones.

The CDR3 holds 15 amino acids from the cysteine to the phenylalanine. Of the read, only the CDR3 DNA is kept; its 45 bases are in frame from base 1. Trimming takes 3 bases from V and 4 bases from J, and the germline ends sit 14 bases apart. The germline V gene yields SGHVS for CDR1 and FNYEAQ for CDR2. Notes on this clone: Which antigen it targets is not known. No per-base quality is available; no much larger clone lies one base away.

This specimen consisted of peripheral blood, obtained on day 0 of AZD1222 vaccination. The sequence was obtained from an adult in good health. The chain is made from TRBV7-6 and TRBJ2-3; TRBD2 is a possible D gene, resting on 6 matching bases. The CDR3: CASSLGQAGPDTQYF. The DNA reads as follows: TGTGCCAGCAGCTTGGGGCAGGCGGGGCCAGATACGCAGTATTTT.